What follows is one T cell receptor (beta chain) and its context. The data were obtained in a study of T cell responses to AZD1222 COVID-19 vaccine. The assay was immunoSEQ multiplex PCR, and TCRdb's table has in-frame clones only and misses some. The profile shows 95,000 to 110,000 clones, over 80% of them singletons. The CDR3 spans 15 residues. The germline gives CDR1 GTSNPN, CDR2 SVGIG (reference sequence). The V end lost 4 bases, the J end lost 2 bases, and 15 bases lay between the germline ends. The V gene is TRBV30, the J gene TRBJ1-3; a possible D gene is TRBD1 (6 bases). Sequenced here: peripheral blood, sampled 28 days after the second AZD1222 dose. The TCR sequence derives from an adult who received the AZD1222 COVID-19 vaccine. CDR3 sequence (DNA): TGTGCCTGGATCAATCAGGGGTCCCCTGGAAACACCATATATTTT. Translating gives CAWINQGSPGNTIYF.